The 25 T cell receptor beta chains listed next were all sequenced from one sample in a study of blood T cell repertoires in COVID-19. Libraries were prepared by immunoSEQ multiplex PCR; TCRdb keeps only in-frame clonotypes and omits some of them. This sample has some 160,000 clones; roughly 77% occur once, and the top ten carry around 7%. Sequences were obtained from peripheral blood. The origin of the receptors is a man in his 70s with active or convalescent COVID-19.

This rearrangement joins TRBV29-1 to TRBJ2-5; no clear D. This CDR3 contains 13 residues. The germline CDR1 and CDR2 sequences are SQVTM and ANQGSEA. V lost 3 bases and J 1 base, leaving 9 bases between the germline ends. The chain's CDR3 is CSVELVSQETQYF. As DNA, the CDR3 is TGCAGCGTTGAGCTGGTTAGCCAAGAGACCCAGTACTTC.

The chain combines TRBV12-3 or TRBV12-4 with TRBJ1-3, with D perhaps TRBD1 (6 bases). Trimming took 6 bases from V and 4 from J, leaving 10 bases between them. The CDR3 has 13 residues. The CDR3 sequence: CASSSDRGNTIYF. The CDR3 bases are TGTGCCAGCAGCTCGGACAGAGGAAACACCATATATTTT.

The chain joins TRBV7-2 to TRBJ2-6; D is possibly TRBD2 (5 bases). This CDR3 spans 17 amino acids. The V and J ends lost 1 base and 0 bases respectively, with 10 bases between them. CDR1 and CDR2 (germline): SGHTA, FQGNSA. The CDR3, as DNA: TGTGCCAGCAGCTTAGTTGCGGGTATCTCTGGGGCCAACGTCCTGACTTTC. This encodes CASSLVAGISGANVLTF.

V gene TRBV6-6 combines with J gene TRBJ2-7; D uncertain. The CDR3 totals 11 residues. From germline, CDR1 is MNHNY and CDR2 SVGAGI (reference sequence). The V end lost 5 bases, the J end lost 4 bases, and 6 bases lay between the germline ends. This CDR3 reads CASSEIYEQYF. The CDR3 region has the DNA TGTGCCAGCAGTGAGATTTACGAGCAGTACTTC.

The chain uses TRBV5-8 and TRBJ1-4; 8 nucleotides align to TRBD1. Trimming removed 2 bases from V and 7 bases from J; junction bases left unmatched: 7. The germline CDR1 and CDR2 sequences are SGHTS and YDEGEE. This CDR3 contains 15 residues. In DNA, the CDR3 is TGTGCCAGCAGCTTATACCAGGGGGCTCGTGAAAAACTGTTTTTT. Amino acids: CASSLYQGAREKLFF.

The V gene is TRBV5-1, the J gene TRBJ1-3; the D gene is possibly TRBD1 (5 bases). V was shortened by 4 bases and J by 3 bases, with 14 bases between the two germline ends. CDR1 and CDR2 from the germline V gene are SGHRS and YFSETQ. The CDR3 is made up of 15 amino acids. Here the CDR3 reads CASSRLGGIGNTIYF. The CDR3 DNA reads as TGCGCCAGCAGCCGGCTCGGGGGGATTGGAAACACCATATATTTT.

Worth noting for this clone: Other nucleotide sequences from this sample produce the same CDR3. This chain links TRBV2 with TRBJ1-1, with a weak D call TRBD1 (6 bases). CDR1 SNHLY and CDR2 FYNNEI come from the germline V gene. V was shortened by 5 bases and J by 1 base, with 8 bases between the two germline ends. The CDR3 totals 13 residues. CDR3 in amino acids: CASSSQGNTEAFF. Written as DNA, the CDR3 is TGTGCCAGCAGTTCACAGGGGAACACTGAAGCTTTCTTT.

This clone appeared a few times. The rearrangement links TRBV2 to TRBJ2-3, with 12 bases identical to TRBD2. The V segment lost 5 bases and the J segment 2 bases; nucleotides outside the gene matches: 8. Germline V gene data show CDR1 as SNHLY and CDR2 as FYNNEI. CDR3 size: 17 residues. CDR3 nucleotides: TGTGCCAGCAGTCGATGGACTAGCGGGACTAACACAGATACGCAGTATTTT. This codes for CASSRWTSGTNTDTQYF.

The J gene is TRBJ1-2, the V gene TRBV11-2; possible D gene TRBD1, 6 bases. Trimming removed 6 bases at V and 6 bases at J, with 20 bases between. The CDR3 spans 15 residues. Germline assignment: CDR1 SGHAT and CDR2 FQNNGV. DNA of the CDR3: TGTGCCAGCAGGCCAAGGACAGATTCTGCTGATGGCTACACCTTC. This encodes CASRPRTDSADGYTF. The full variable domain, in which reference TRBV11-2 and TRBJ1-2 provide the parts outside the CDR3, is EAGVAQSPRYKIIEKRQSVAFWCNPISGHATLYWYQQILGQGPKLLIQFQNNGVVDDSQLPKDRFSAERLKGVDSTLKIQPAKLEDSAVYLCASRPRTDSADGYTFGSGTRLTVV.

V and J are TRBV5-4 and TRBJ1-2; 8 bases align to TRBD1. The length of the CDR3 is 13 residues. The germline CDR1 and CDR2 sequences are SGHNT and YYREEE (reference sequence). The V and J ends lost 4 bases and 3 bases, in that order; junction bases with no gene match: 2. CDR3 sequence reads: CASSQTGDYGYTF. The CDR3, as DNA: TGTGCCAGCAGCCAGACAGGGGACTATGGCTACACCTTC. The full variable domain, its missing parts supplied by reference TRBV5-4 and TRBJ1-2, is ETGVTQSPTHLIKTRGQQVTLRCSSQSGHNTVSWYQQALGQGPQFIFQYYREEENGRGNFPPRFSGLQFPNYSSELNVNALELDDSALYLCASSQTGDYGYTFGSGTRLTVV.

The CDR3 DNA reads as TGTGCCAGCAGCTCACTTCAGGGGACTGAAGCTTTCTTT. This codes for CASSSLQGTEAFF. The chain employs TRBV7-9 and TRBJ1-1; D perhaps matches TRBD1 (6 bases). The V gene lost 4 bases and the J gene lost 5 bases, with 11 bases spanning the gap. The length of the CDR3 is 13 residues. The germline V gene encodes CDR1 SEHNR and CDR2 FQNEAQ (reference sequence).

The chain has TRBV7-6 and TRBJ2-1; 7 bases are shared with TRBD2. The CDR3 totals 15 residues. Germline values: CDR1 SGHVS, CDR2 FNYEAQ. J lost 0 bases, V lost 4 bases, and 3 bases had no gene match. The DNA for the CDR3 is TGTGCCAGCAGCTCCTCTAGCGGCTCCTACAATGAGCAGTTCTTC. This codes for CASSSSSGSYNEQFF.

The gene calls are TRBV27 and TRBJ2-3; 9 nucleotides agree with TRBD2. Germline lookup yields CDR1 MNHEY and CDR2 SMNVEV (reference sequence). V was clipped by 8 bases and J by 1 base; unmatched bases: 4. The CDR3 extends over 14 amino acids. The CDR3 bases are TGTGCCAGCCGACCTAGCGGGGGCACAGATACGCAGTATTTT. Protein: CASRPSGGTDTQYF.

V is TRBV18 and J is TRBJ2-2, with D possibly TRBD2 on 6 matching bases. CDR3 length equals 17 residues. V was trimmed by 2 bases and J by 6 bases, leaving 19 bases between them. Germline assignment: CDR1 KGHSH and CDR2 LQKENI. The CDR3 DNA reads TGTGCCAGCTCACCAAATAACGGGGGATTGAGCTCCGGGGAGCTGTTTTTT. It encodes CASSPNNGGLSSGELFF.

The CDR3: CASSGTIPEAFF. The CDR3 DNA follows: TGTGCCAGCAGCGGGACAATACCTGAAGCTTTCTTT. This chain joins TRBV13 and TRBJ1-1; D possibly corresponds to TRBD1 (6 bases). Trimming shortened V by 5 bases and J by 6 bases, and 10 bases separated the two germline ends. Germline V gene data show CDR1 as PRHDT and CDR2 as FYEKMQ (reference sequence). This CDR3 has 12 amino acids.

This clone is a singleton in its sample. This chain uses TRBV2 with TRBJ1-3; 7 nucleotides match TRBD1. Germline V gene data show CDR1 as SNHLY and CDR2 as FYNNEI. Trimming cost V 6 bases and J 0 bases; bases outside gene matches: 2. There are 14 residues in the CDR3. The CDR3 protein is CASSGTVSGNTIYF. The DNA for the CDR3 is TGTGCCAGCAGCGGGACAGTCTCTGGAAACACCATATATTTT.

This chain connects TRBV27 to TRBJ1-1; 8 bases are shared with TRBD1. Trimming cost V 1 base and J 0 bases; bases outside gene matches: 7. This CDR3 comprises 17 residues. The germline V gene encodes CDR1 MNHEY and CDR2 SMNVEV (reference sequence). The CDR3: CASSLLGQGTMNTEAFF. CDR3 sequence (DNA): TGTGCCAGCAGTTTATTAGGACAGGGAACCATGAACACTGAAGCTTTCTTT.

This chain uses TRBV29-1 with TRBJ1-1; TRBD1 matches at 9 bases. There are 13 residues in the CDR3. J was trimmed by 1 base and V by 4 bases; bases with no gene match: 1. The germline CDR1 and CDR2 sequences are SQVTM and ANQGSEA. CDR3 coding DNA: TGCAGCGTTGCGACAGGGGGGAACACTGAAGCTTTCTTT. Translating gives CSVATGGNTEAFF.

The genes are TRBV3-1 (or the pseudogene TRBV3-2) and TRBJ1-6; perhaps TRBD1 as D (6 bases). CDR1 is LGHDT and CDR2 is YNNKEL in the germline V gene (reference sequence). The CDR3 runs 17 residues. Deletions cut 0 bases from V and 1 base from J, with 10 bases between. CDR3 residues: CASSQDKGTSYNSPLHF. The CDR3 region has the DNA TGTGCCAGCAGCCAAGATAAAGGGACATCCTATAATTCACCCCTCCACTTT.

This chain links TRBV7-8 with TRBJ1-1; possible D gene TRBD1, 5 bases. Germline V CDR1 and CDR2: SGHVS, FQNEAQ. V was clipped by 3 bases and J by 6 bases, with 8 bases between them. There are 12 residues in the CDR3. CDR3: CASSFTGAEAFF. The CDR3 coding sequence is TGTGCCAGCAGCTTCACGGGGGCTGAAGCTTTCTTT. The whole variable domain, remainder taken from reference TRBV7-8 and TRBJ1-1, is GAGVSQSPRYKVAKRGQDVALRCDPISGHVSLFWYQQALGQGPEFLTYFQNEAQLDKSGLPSDRFFAERPEGSVSTLKIQRTQQEDSAVYLCASSFTGAEAFFGQGTRLTVV.

The V gene is TRBV5-1, the J gene TRBJ2-2; D is possibly TRBD2 (6 bases). Trimming stripped 4 bases from V and 5 bases from J, with 15 bases between. This CDR3 is 15 amino acids long. Germline V CDR1 and CDR2: SGHRS, YFSETQ. CDR3 residues: CASSPDLARTGELFF. CDR3 nucleotide sequence: TGCGCCAGCAGCCCGGATCTAGCGAGGACCGGGGAGCTGTTTTTT.

For this clone: A read error may account for a junction end that differs from germline. This sequence joins TRBV18 and TRBJ2-3; TRBD2 might be the D (6 bases). This CDR3 has 14 amino acids. From germline, CDR1 is KGHSH and CDR2 LQKENI. The DNA of the CDR3 is TGTGCCAGCTCCCCACTAGCTGAAGCAGATACGCAGTATTTT. Protein sequence: CASSPLAEADTQYF.

The rearrangement links TRBV5-6 to TRBJ1-2; TRBD1 might be the D (6 bases). Deletions cut 3 bases from V and 5 bases from J, with 20 bases between. Germline CDR1 is SGHDT and CDR2 is YYEEEE. The CDR3 is 16 residues long. For the CDR3, the DNA is TGTGCCAGCAGCTGGAACACCCGGGGGGCTCCTTATGGCTACACCTTC. This codes for CASSWNTRGAPYGYTF.

The V gene is TRBV5-1, the J gene TRBJ2-2; the D gene is possibly TRBD2 (5 bases). Looked up from germline, CDR1 is SGHRS and CDR2 is YFSETQ. V lost 2 bases and J lost 2, with 13 bases in between. The CDR3 loop spans 16 amino acids. The CDR3 sequence is CASSLLGLGNTGELFF. In nucleotides, the CDR3 is TGCGCCAGCAGCTTACTTGGACTGGGAAACACCGGGGAGCTGTTTTTT. Combining the CDR3 with reference TRBV5-1 and TRBJ2-2 gives the whole variable domain KAGVTQTPRYLIKTRGQQVTLSCSPISGHRSVSWYQQTPGQGLQFLFEYFSETQRNKGNFPGRFSGRQFSNSRSEMNVSTLELGDSALYLCASSLLGLGNTGELFFGEGSRLTVL.

The chain couples TRBV7-6 to TRBJ1-1, with D perhaps matching TRBD1 (5 bases). The germline V gene encodes CDR1 SGHVS and CDR2 FNYEAQ. This CDR3 spans 14 amino acids. V was clipped by 1 base and J by 4 bases, with 10 bases between them. The CDR3 loop reads CASSLGGVITEAFF. The CDR3 bases are TGTGCCAGCAGCTTAGGGGGGGTTATCACTGAAGCTTTCTTT.